This TCR beta chain was identified during a study of human T cells and chemical hapten exposure (dated by TCRdb to 2020 to 2023). About the study as a whole: For sensitization, 2% DPC in acetone was applied to a roughly 2 cm by roughly 2 cm area of upper inner arm skin. Libraries were pooled for sequencing, and per-sample TCR yields varied mainly because of small differences in library volumes within the pool. Roughly 30 alopecia patients gave blood for TCR sequencing at one to four time points (pre-sensitization, 2, 6 and 24 weeks). Weekly therapeutic DPC doses were additionally applied to the scalp of patients throughout the roughly 24-week study period. Most of the patients in the cohort were female, and the cohort covered alopecia areata with under or over 50% scalp involvement, alopecia totalis and alopecia universalis. Patch testing on the upper back used Finn chambers containing 0.01% DPC, with scoring done after 6 days according to International Contact Dermatitis Research Group standards. Blood was sampled from patients pre-sensitization (week 0) and at 2, 6 and about 24 weeks after DPC sensitization. In alopecia patients, the study followed how the peripheral blood TCR repertoire changed in vivo over primary and secondary sensitization to diphenylcyclopropenone (DPC), a hapten.

Sample time point, as interpreted from the label and publication: patch test 1, 2 weeks after DPC sensitization. Taken with the paper, the label for treatment or condition translates to: therapeutic diphenylcyclopropenone sensitization with weekly scalp DPC. Blood at each patch-test visit was drawn before the patch test was applied. Eligible patients were aged 18 to 70, diagnosed with alopecia, deemed suitable for DPC therapy, and excluded if pregnant. Unfractionated whole blood was collected in Tempus Blood RNA tubes, and total RNA was extracted from that blood. Including the terminal cysteine and phenylalanine, the CDR3 comprises 11 residues. Here the CDR3 DNA is all that survives: 33 bases in frame from base 1. Relative to germline, V is 7 bases shorter and J is 3 bases shorter, with 7 bases between their ends. CDR1 is given as MDHEN and CDR2 as SYDVKM, both from the germline V gene. Here is what the overall study found, with its caveats: Patch test score correlated positively with the number of PT1 expanded TCRs, reaching significance at thresholds 8, 16 and 32 but not at 4. After repeated subsampling, the strength of the expansion versus patch-test correlation and the threshold at which it became significant changed. DPC sensitization did not change how many TCRs were above 1 in 1000 frequency, and no evidence was found of alterations in global repertoire structure. Because every patient had alopecia, a presumed autoimmune disease, the patients' immune response might differ from that of healthy individuals. Significantly more large CDR3 similarity clusters were formed by expanded TCRs than by pre-sensitization or healthy control sets, consistent with antigen-driven responses.

This clonotype was observed a handful of times. What antigen it recognizes has not been identified. No much larger clone is present one base from it, and per-base qualities are unavailable. Library method: RACE. Reads for this sample came from a NextSeq 500. Library preparation attached unique molecular identifiers to individual cDNA molecules for quantitative, reproducible TCR counting. From each blood RNA sample, both TCR alpha and TCR beta chains were sequenced. The authors processed their data as follows. Samples had a median of around 92,000 TCRs, with a range from roughly 20,000 to 690,600. The Decombinator software suite was used to annotate the V, J and CDR3 of the TCR reads. For PS versus PT1 abundance plots, all samples were subsampled to the same number of TCRs (28,000). TCRs were defined as expanded if absent before sensitization and observed at least eight times at the 2-week time point. The public reads were run again by TCRdb, first through fastp at Q25 and then through MiXCR, and only productive beta chains were kept. One record per CDR3 amino acid sequence lists the most common genes and DNA. The V and J calls follow TCRdb's processing rather than the paper's. Present in this sample are under 150,000 distinct CDR3 sequences, over 10% of which were seen just once. The ten largest account for just over 1.4% of the sample.

The chain was built from TRBV28 and TRBJ2-7, with no D gene named confidently. Sequencing used whole blood, obtained in connection with sensitization to the hapten diphenylcyclopropenone (DPC). The receptor's source is a woman aged 45 to 65 with alopecia areata. Some clones in this sample may be carry-over from other donors' samples. The CDR3 region reads CASIRNYEQYF. In nucleotide form, the sequence is TGTGCCAGCATCCGGAACTACGAGCAGTACTTC.